The 7 T cell receptor beta chains listed next were all sequenced from one sample in a study of cytomegalovirus exposure and HLA in healthy donors (dated by TCRdb to 2015 to 2018). The receptor library was made with the immunoSEQ multiplex PCR assay. For the multiplex PCR, a mixture combining 60 forward primers for TCR Vbeta segments and 13 reverse primers for TCR Jbeta segments was used. TCRdb took over this immuneACCESS table, retaining in-frame rearrangements with V and J assigned. Such tables are incomplete; in checked studies, under half of the missing clones stem from an unresolved V gene, and the remainder is unexplained. The sample table lists hundreds of thousands of clones, approximately 88% of them with a count of one. 0.71% of the sample is held by the ten biggest clonotypes. The sample comprised PBMCs. The receptors were gathered from a boy between 2 and 15 years old in good health and CMV-seronegative.

A few counts support this clone. This chain links TRBV5-1 with TRBJ2-3; 7 positions agree with TRBD2. Germline CDR1 SGHRS, CDR2 YFSETQ. Losses at the gene ends were 4 bases for V and 3 bases for J; bases not matched to a gene: 11. CDR3 length: 16 amino acids. The CDR3 loop is CASSIGDYRGTDTQYF. CDR3 DNA: TGCGCCAGCAGCATAGGGGACTACCGTGGGACAGATACGCAGTATTTT.

The chain combines TRBV27 with TRBJ2-5, with TRBD1 identical over 9 bases. Germline CDR1 and CDR2: MNHEY and SMNVEV (reference sequence). Losses at the gene ends were 5 bases for V and 1 base for J; bases not matched to a gene: 2. The CDR3 is made up of 14 amino acids. CDR3 sequence reads: CASSDRGGQETQYF. CDR3 nucleotides: TGTGCCAGCAGTGACAGGGGGGGCCAAGAGACCCAGTACTTC.

The CDR3 nucleotides are TGTGCTAGTGGTTTGGTAGAGGGACTAGTGAGTGAGCAGTTCTTC. It specifies CASGLVEGLVSEQFF. The rearrangement joins TRBV12-5 to TRBJ2-1; TRBD2 matches 8 bases. With 0 bases clipped from V and 9 bases from J, the junction kept 7 bases outside the gene matches. The CDR3 is 15 residues long. Per germline, CDR1 LGHNT and CDR2 FRNRAP.

The rearrangement links TRBV27 to TRBJ1-2; 7 bases agree with TRBD1. This CDR3 is 12 amino acids long. The V segment lost 10 bases and the J segment 6 bases; nucleotides outside the gene matches: 8. In germline, CDR1 is MNHEY, CDR2 SMNVEV (reference sequence). This chain's CDR3 is CATTTGSNGYTF. As DNA, the CDR3 is TGTGCCACTACGACAGGGTCGAATGGCTACACCTTC.

The genes are TRBV7-6 and TRBJ2-5; the match to TRBD2 covers 9 bases. Trimming cost V 5 bases and J 1 base; bases outside gene matches: 11. Germline V gene sequence: CDR1 SGHVS, CDR2 FNYEAQ. The CDR3 runs 17 residues. The CDR3 spells CASSPGITSGPQETQYF. CDR3 DNA sequence: TGTGCCAGCAGCCCGGGAATTACTAGCGGGCCCCAAGAGACCCAGTACTTC.

This clone was observed a single time. This chain links TRBV5-8 with TRBJ1-5, with no clear D. The germline V gene encodes CDR1 SGHTS and CDR2 YDEGEE. V lost 0 bases to trimming and J lost 6 bases, with 19 bases between them. The CDR3 runs to 17 residues. The CDR3 loop is CASSLDFREEWSQPQHF. CDR3 in DNA: TGTGCCAGCAGCTTGGATTTTCGGGAGGAGTGGAGTCAGCCCCAGCATTTT.

The V call is TRBV7-2, the J call TRBJ2-7, with D perhaps matching TRBD2 (5 bases). This CDR3 spans 14 amino acids. Trimming took 6 bases from V and 2 from J, leaving 14 bases between them. The germline CDR1 and CDR2 sequences are SGHTA and FQGNSA. This CDR3 is CASSPGGGTYEQYF. CDR3 nucleotides: TGTGCCAGCAGTCCGGGCGGAGGAACCTACGAGCAGTACTTC.